These 4 T cell receptor beta chains were sequenced from one sample in a study of molecular identifiers for immune sequencing clone quantification. Each CDR3 protein is one row after TCRdb ran MiXCR on the PCR reads. This table holds about 640,000 distinct CDR3 sequences, about 20% found once. The sequenced sample was naive CD8+ T cells from blood, with Jurkat cell RNA spiked in. Subset in this sample: FACS-sorted CD8+CD4-CCR7+CD45RA+ naive T cells. The source of these receptors is a human donor in good health. Some libraries in this study had Jurkat cell RNA spiked in.

The V gene is TRBV5-8, the J gene TRBJ1-2; D is ambiguous. Trimming removed 4 bases at V and 4 bases at J, with 11 bases between. CDR3 length: 13 amino acids. Germline CDR1 SGHTS, CDR2 YDEGEE. Written as DNA, the CDR3 is TGTGCCAGCAGCGAGGGTCGGCCCTATGGCTACACCTTC. Its translation: CASSEGRPYGYTF.

CDR3 region: CASSLARLNYEQYF. In nucleotides, the CDR3 is TGTGCCAGCAGCTTAGCAAGGCTAAACTACGAGCAGTACTTC. The chain recombines TRBV7-9 with TRBJ2-7; no firm D call. Trimming took off 0 bases at V and 3 bases at J, with 9 bases between the two ends. The CDR3 spans 14 residues. Looked up from germline, CDR1 is SEHNR and CDR2 is FQNEAQ (reference sequence).

The rearrangement links TRBV4-3 to TRBJ1-2; TRBD1 aligns across 7 bases. The germline V gene has CDR1 LGHNA and CDR2 YSLEER. CDR3 length equals 17 residues. J was trimmed by 4 bases and V by 2 bases; bases with no gene match: 13. The CDR3 DNA follows: TGCGCCAGCAGCCAAACCACCCCTCAGACAGGGCTCTATGGCTACACCTTC. It encodes CASSQTTPQTGLYGYTF.

V usage is TRBV27 and J usage is TRBJ2-5, with 11 nucleotides matching TRBD1. J lost 5 bases, V lost 9 bases, and 11 bases had no gene match. CDR3 length equals 15 residues. Germline-derived CDR1 and CDR2 are MNHEY and SMNVEV (reference sequence). The CDR3 sequence is CASNGQGASPETQYF. The CDR3 DNA sequence: TGTGCCAGTAACGGACAGGGGGCTAGTCCCGAGACCCAGTACTTC.